This entry lists 28 T cell receptor beta chains sequenced from one sample in a study of blood T cell repertoires in COVID-19. TCRdb keeps only in-frame clones here, not all; method: immunoSEQ multiplex PCR. The profile covers hundreds of thousands of clones, with roughly 88% appearing a single time and approximately 14% taken by the ten largest. Sequencing was carried out using PBMCs or T cells enriched from blood (not recorded which). Every receptor here comes from a woman aged 50 to 60 with acute COVID-19.

The chain couples TRBV11-3 to TRBJ1-1; D gene ambiguous. Trimming took off 0 bases at V and 6 bases at J, with 8 bases between the two ends. The CDR3 extends over 13 amino acids. Germline V gives CDR1 SGHNT, CDR2 YENEEA. CDR3 nucleotide sequence: TGTGCCAGCAGCTTAGATCCTGTCTCTGAAGCTTTCTTT. It is translated as CASSLDPVSEAFF.

This chain connects TRBV19 to TRBJ1-2; 7 bases map to TRBD1. Trimming took 1 base from V and 7 from J; bases not matched to a gene: 9. The CDR3 runs 15 residues. Germline CDR1 is LNHDA and CDR2 is SQIVND (reference sequence). The CDR3 DNA is TGTGCCAGTAGTATAGGCCCGACAGGGTCTGGTGGCTACACCTTC. Its protein is CASSIGPTGSGGYTF.

This clone came up a few times. Other DNA sequences in the same sample also yield this CDR3. J is TRBJ2-7 and V is TRBV19, with D perhaps matching TRBD1 (6 bases). Trimming took off 4 bases at V and 0 bases at J, with 10 bases between the two ends. The CDR3 sequence is 14 residues long. From germline, CDR1 is LNHDA and CDR2 SQIVND (reference sequence). CDR3 sequence: CASSRGQLSYEQYF. CDR3 in DNA: TGTGCCAGTAGTAGGGGGCAGCTCTCCTACGAGCAGTACTTC.

The chain links TRBV4-3 to TRBJ1-3, with D possibly being TRBD1 (6 bases). Germline lookup yields CDR1 LGHNA and CDR2 YSLEER. CDR3 length: 15 amino acids. Trimming took off 2 bases at V and 0 bases at J, with 8 bases between the two ends. CDR3 coding DNA: TGCGCCAGCAGCCAAACGACAGGCTCTGGAAACACCATATATTTT. It is translated as CASSQTTGSGNTIYF.

V gene TRBV5-6 combines with J gene TRBJ1-1; D unclear. Looked up from germline, CDR1 is SGHDT and CDR2 is YYEEEE. The length of the CDR3 is 13 residues. The V end lost 2 bases, the J end lost 0 bases, and 5 bases lay between the germline ends. This chain's CDR3 is CASSLQMNTEAFF. CDR3 bases: TGTGCCAGCAGCTTACAGATGAACACTGAAGCTTTCTTT.

The chain is built from TRBV7-9 and TRBJ2-2; 13 bases agree with TRBD2. V lost 5 bases, J lost 1 base, and 7 bases stayed unmatched. Germline CDR1 SEHNR, CDR2 FQNEAQ (reference sequence). The CDR3 totals 18 residues. DNA of the CDR3: TGTGCCAGCAGCACCGGACTAGCGGGAGTGAGGAACACCGGGGAGCTGTTTTTT. Its protein product is CASSTGLAGVRNTGELFF.

This clone is a singleton in its sample. The sample has other DNA sequences that encode this CDR3 too. The chain is built from TRBV18 and TRBJ2-7; 11 bases map to TRBD1. The CDR3 sequence is 15 residues long. Per germline, CDR1 KGHSH and CDR2 LQKENI. Trimming cost V 2 bases and J 1 base; bases outside gene matches: 1. In nucleotides, the CDR3 is TGTGCCAGCTCACCAGGGACAGGGGGTTCCTACGAGCAGTACTTC. Amino acid sequence: CASSPGTGGSYEQYF.

The rearrangement joins TRBV3-1 (or the pseudogene TRBV3-2) to TRBJ2-5; 8 positions agree with TRBD2. The germline V gene encodes CDR1 LGHDT and CDR2 YNNKEL (reference sequence). This CDR3 spans 14 amino acids. Trimming at V came to 6 bases and at J to 5 bases, leaving 8 bases not matched to a gene. CDR3 amino acids: CASRTSGVGETQYF. The CDR3 coding sequence is TGTGCCAGCAGAACTAGCGGAGTAGGGGAGACCCAGTACTTC.

This clone has only one observation. The chain couples TRBV4-1 to TRBJ2-6, with 12 positions matching TRBD1. Germline assignment: CDR1 MGHRA and CDR2 YSYEKL. With 6 bases clipped from V and 3 bases from J, the junction kept 12 bases outside the gene matches. The CDR3 is 19 residues long. In nucleotides, the CDR3 is TGCGCCAGCAGGCCCCCAACCGGGACAGGGGGCTATGGGGCCAACGTCCTGACTTTC. Its protein is CASRPPTGTGGYGANVLTF.

The V call is TRBV27, the J call TRBJ1-4; 9 bases agree with TRBD1. This CDR3 has 15 amino acids. With V trimmed by 5 bases and J by 8 bases, 9 bases remained unmatched. Germline loops: CDR1 MNHEY, CDR2 SMNVEV (reference sequence). The CDR3: CASSPWTGDGEKLFF. CDR3 DNA sequence: TGTGCCAGCAGTCCTTGGACAGGGGACGGCGAAAAACTGTTTTTT. The variable domain in full, completed from reference TRBV27 and TRBJ1-4, reads EAQVTQNPRYLITVTGKKLTVTCSQNMNHEYMSWYRQDPGLGLRQIYYSMNVEVTDKGDVPEGYKVSRKEKRNFPLILESPSPNQTSLYFCASSPWTGDGEKLFFGSGTQLSVL.

The chain combines TRBV19 with TRBJ2-3, with unresolved D. The CDR3 is 13 residues long. Germline CDR1 reads LNHDA; CDR2 reads SQIVND (reference sequence). Trimming removed 1 base from V and 3 bases from J, with 5 bases in between. DNA for the CDR3: TGTGCCAGTAGTATAGGGCAAACAGATACGCAGTATTTT. Amino acids: CASSIGQTDTQYF.

The chain uses TRBV2 and TRBJ2-1, with 12 bases matching TRBD2. The CDR3 is 15 residues long. V shed 7 bases and J 4 bases; nucleotides not matched to a gene: 5. The germline CDR1 and CDR2 sequences are SNHLY and FYNNEI. The chain's CDR3 is CASTLAGGGYNEQFF. The CDR3 DNA sequence: TGTGCCAGCACCCTAGCGGGAGGGGGGTACAATGAGCAGTTCTTC.

This chain joins TRBV3-1 (or the pseudogene TRBV3-2) and TRBJ2-1; the match to TRBD2 covers 8 bases. Germline CDR1 LGHDT, CDR2 YNNKEL (reference sequence). This CDR3 region has 17 residues. V shed 0 bases, J shed 4 bases, and the junction held 8 bases outside the gene matches. The CDR3 region is CASSQDCVTSEYNEQFF. Written as DNA, the CDR3 is TGTGCCAGCAGCCAAGATTGTGTGACTAGCGAGTACAATGAGCAGTTCTTC.

The V gene is TRBV12-3 or TRBV12-4, the J gene TRBJ1-5, with no clear D. The CDR3 is 13 residues long. The V end lost 4 bases, the J end lost 6 bases, and 10 bases lay between the germline ends. The DNA of the CDR3 is TGTGCCAGCAGTTACCTAAGCGGTCAGCCCCAGCATTTT. It codes for CASSYLSGQPQHF.

This clone was observed a single time. The chain employs TRBV7-9 and TRBJ2-7; TRBD1 matches at 9 bases. CDR1 and CDR2 (germline): SEHNR, FQNEAQ (reference sequence). CDR3 length: 17 residues. V shed 7 bases, J shed 0 bases, and the junction held 13 bases outside the gene matches. The CDR3 DNA reads as TGTGCCAGCACCCTGGAGGGACAGGGACTCCGCTCCTACGAGCAGTACTTC. As protein: CASTLEGQGLRSYEQYF.

The chain has TRBV29-1 and TRBJ1-5, with D possibly being TRBD1 (6 bases). V lost 4 bases and J 0 bases, leaving 10 bases between the germline ends. The CDR3 sequence is 14 residues long. From germline, CDR1 is SQVTM and CDR2 ANQGSEA. As DNA, the CDR3 is TGCAGCGTTGTAACAGGGCTTAGCAATCAGCCCCAGCATTTT. It specifies CSVVTGLSNQPQHF. Full variable domain (rest looked up from reference TRBV29-1 and TRBJ1-5): SAVISQKPSRDICQRGTSLTIQCQVDSQVTMMFWYRQQPGQSLTLIATANQGSEATYESGFVIDKFPISRPNLTFSTLTVSNMSPEDSSIYLCSVVTGLSNQPQHFGDGTRLSIL.

The rearrangement links TRBV11-2 to TRBJ2-3; TRBD2 matches at 7 bases. Per the germline V gene, CDR1 is SGHAT and CDR2 is FQNNGV. J gave up 4 bases and V 2 bases, and 9 bases lay outside the gene matches. The CDR3 loop spans 16 amino acids. The CDR3 loop reads CASSLRVGRLPDTQYF. In nucleotides, the CDR3 is TGTGCCAGCAGCTTAAGGGTCGGGAGGCTCCCAGATACGCAGTATTTT.

The chain employs TRBV7-9 and TRBJ1-2; 7 bases fit TRBD1. Germline-derived CDR1 and CDR2 are SEHNR and FQNEAQ (reference sequence). The CDR3 sequence is 14 residues long. V dropped 2 bases and J dropped 2; count of bases not matched to a gene: 2. CDR3 sequence: CASSLMDRNYGYTF. The CDR3 DNA reads TGTGCCAGCAGCTTAATGGACAGGAACTATGGCTACACCTTC.

The rearrangement uses TRBV18 and TRBJ2-2; TRBD2 matches at 10 bases. The germline gives CDR1 KGHSH, CDR2 LQKENI. CDR3 length equals 16 residues. V lost 4 bases and J lost 5; bases outside the gene matches: 7. The CDR3 DNA follows: TGTGCCAGCTCACAACTAGCGGGGACTGAAACCGGGGAGCTGTTTTTT. It is translated as CASSQLAGTETGELFF.

The chain joins TRBV21-1 to TRBJ1-2; whether TRBD1, the table's D call, matches the DNA was not checked. TRBV21-1 counts as a pseudogene. The CDR3 spans 19 residues. CDR3 DNA: TGTGCCAGCAGCAAAGAGGACCCGAAAAGGGGAAACTCCGTCCATGGCTACACCTTC. Residues: CASSKEDPKRGNSVHGYTF.

The V and J genes are TRBV10-3 and TRBJ2-1, with TRBD1 as a possible D gene (6 bases). The CDR3 contains 15 residues. Trimming took 6 bases from V and 5 from J, leaving 17 bases between them. CDR1 is ENHRY and CDR2 is SYGVKD in the germline V gene. In DNA form, the CDR3 reads TGTGCCATCAGCCCCCCGGGACACACAAACAATGAGCAGTTCTTC. This translates into CAISPPGHTNNEQFF.

This chain joins TRBV7-2 and TRBJ1-3, with D perhaps matching TRBD1 (6 bases). CDR1 and CDR2 from the germline V gene are SGHTA and FQGNSA. The CDR3 has 16 amino acids. The V gene lost 5 bases and the J gene lost 2 bases, with 16 bases spanning the gap. The CDR3: CASSLVRTEAGNTIYF. CDR3 coding DNA: TGTGCCAGCAGCCTCGTAAGGACAGAAGCTGGAAACACCATATATTTT.

This chain joins TRBV6-5 and TRBJ2-7; D perhaps matches TRBD2 (5 bases). V was trimmed by 4 bases and J by 0 bases, leaving 10 bases between them. Germline CDR1 is MNHEY and CDR2 is SVGAGI. The CDR3 is 14 residues long. The CDR3 sequence: CASSSIASSYEQYF. Here the CDR3 DNA reads TGTGCCAGCAGTTCCATAGCGAGCTCCTACGAGCAGTACTTC.

The V call is TRBV19, the J call TRBJ1-4; D gene unclear. The CDR3 length is 11 residues. Trimming cost V 7 bases and J 11 bases, with 11 bases left between them. From germline, CDR1 is LNHDA and CDR2 SQIVND (reference sequence). CDR3 amino acids: CASNNMEKLFF. In DNA, the CDR3 is TGTGCCAGTAACAACATGGAGAAACTGTTTTTT.

This chain links TRBV4-2 with TRBJ2-2, with 9 positions matching TRBD2. The V gene's germline CDR1 is LGHNA and CDR2 YNFKEQ. V trimming: 1 base; J trimming: 6 bases; junction bases outside the gene matches: 6. This CDR3 contains 16 residues. The CDR3 nucleotides read TGTGCCAGCAGCCAAGTGTCTAGCGGGATTTCCGGGGAGCTGTTTTTT. Translation gives CASSQVSSGISGELFF.

The chain couples TRBV27 to TRBJ2-1; 8 bases match TRBD2. This CDR3 is built from 15 residues. Germline trimming cut 6 bases from V and 5 bases from J; bases unmatched to any gene: 9. Germline CDR1 and CDR2: MNHEY and SMNVEV (reference sequence). DNA of the CDR3: TGTGCCAGCAGCCCCGGGGGGGCGCTAGACAATGAGCAGTTCTTC. The encoded protein is CASSPGGALDNEQFF.

The genes are TRBV29-1 and TRBJ2-3; D remains ambiguous. Trimming shortened V by 3 bases and J by 6 bases, and 7 bases separated the two germline ends. Germline V lookup: CDR1 SQVTM, CDR2 ANQGSEA. This CDR3 contains 11 residues. The CDR3 region is CSVDARDTQYF. CDR3 bases: TGCAGCGTTGACGCGAGGGATACGCAGTATTTT.

The chain joins TRBV27 to TRBJ2-4, with D perhaps TRBD2 (6 bases). V lost 6 bases to trimming and J lost 5 bases, with 17 bases between them. The CDR3 spans 15 residues. Germline CDR1 MNHEY, CDR2 SMNVEV (reference sequence). CDR3 nucleotide sequence: TGTGCCAGCAGCCGCCCGGGGTCGGGGGAAAACATTCAGTACTTC. It yields the protein CASSRPGSGENIQYF.